This T cell receptor (beta chain) was identified in a study of monozygotic twins with inflammatory bowel disease. A 6-nucleotide sample barcode was carried by the UMIs, which template switching added. TCRdb reprocessed the 5' RACE reads, with one entry per CDR3 protein and no DNA. The sample features about 43,000 distinct CDR3 sequences, with about 5% in its top ten. The total RNA came straight from whole blood, and T cells were not sorted beforehand. Sequencing used blood. The sequence came from a human donor with ulcerative colitis or Crohn's disease, or a healthy co-twin of an affected twin (not recorded which).

CDR3 sequence: CSVSGGTSGGNTIYF. The V call is TRBV29-1, the J call TRBJ1-3. The CDR3 has 15 residues. CDR1 SQVTM and CDR2 ANQGSEA come from the germline V gene.